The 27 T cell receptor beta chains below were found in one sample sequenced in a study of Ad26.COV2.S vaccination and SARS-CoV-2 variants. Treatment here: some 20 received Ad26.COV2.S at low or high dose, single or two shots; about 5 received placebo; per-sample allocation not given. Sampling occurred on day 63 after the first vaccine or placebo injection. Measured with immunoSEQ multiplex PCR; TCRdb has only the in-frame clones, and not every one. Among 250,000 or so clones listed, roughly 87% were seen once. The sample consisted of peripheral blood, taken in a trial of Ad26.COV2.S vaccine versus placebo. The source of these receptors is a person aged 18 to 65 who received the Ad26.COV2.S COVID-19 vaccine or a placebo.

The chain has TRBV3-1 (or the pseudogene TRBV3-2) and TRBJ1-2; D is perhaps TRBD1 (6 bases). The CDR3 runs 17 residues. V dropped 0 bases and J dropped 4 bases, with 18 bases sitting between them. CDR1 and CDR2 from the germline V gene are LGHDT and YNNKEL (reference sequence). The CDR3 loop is CASSQDPGVIGRYGYTF. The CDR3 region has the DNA TGTGCCAGCAGCCAAGATCCAGGGGTAATTGGACGCTATGGCTACACCTTC.

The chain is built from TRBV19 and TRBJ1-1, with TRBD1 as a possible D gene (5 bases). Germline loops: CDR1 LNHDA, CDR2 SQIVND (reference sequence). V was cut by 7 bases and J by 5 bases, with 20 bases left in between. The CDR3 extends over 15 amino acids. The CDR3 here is CASTRPLLTGTEAFF. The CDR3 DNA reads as TGTGCCAGTACCCGGCCTCTTCTCACAGGAACTGAAGCTTTCTTT.

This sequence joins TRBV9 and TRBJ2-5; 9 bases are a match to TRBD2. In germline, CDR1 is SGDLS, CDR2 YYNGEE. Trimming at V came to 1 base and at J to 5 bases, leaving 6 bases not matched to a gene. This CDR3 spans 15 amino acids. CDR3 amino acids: CASSVTGTSLETQYF. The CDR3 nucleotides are TGTGCCAGCAGCGTAACCGGGACTAGCTTGGAGACCCAGTACTTC.

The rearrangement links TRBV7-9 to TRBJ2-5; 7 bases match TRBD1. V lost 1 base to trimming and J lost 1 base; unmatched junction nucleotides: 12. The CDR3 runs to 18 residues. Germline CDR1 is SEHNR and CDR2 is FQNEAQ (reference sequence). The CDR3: CASSLVLILTGAQETQYF. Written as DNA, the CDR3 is TGTGCCAGCAGCTTAGTACTGATCCTAACAGGGGCCCAAGAGACCCAGTACTTC.

The CDR3 loop is CAWSSESPTEAFF. The CDR3 bases are TGTGCCTGGAGCTCAGAGAGCCCCACTGAAGCTTTCTTT. The gene calls are TRBV30 and TRBJ1-1, with D uncertain. Trimming took 3 bases from V and 4 from J, leaving 12 bases between them. Germline V gene lookup returns CDR1 GTSNPN and CDR2 SVGIG (reference sequence). This CDR3 is built from 13 residues.

Here the CDR3 DNA reads TGTGCCAGCTCACCCCCCTGGGGAGTCAACTCTGGAAACACCATATATTTT. This translates into CASSPPWGVNSGNTIYF. The chain joins TRBV18 to TRBJ1-3; unclear D gene. V was shortened by 3 bases and J by 0 bases, with 15 bases between the two germline ends. The CDR3 is 17 amino acids. Germline CDR1 KGHSH, CDR2 LQKENI.

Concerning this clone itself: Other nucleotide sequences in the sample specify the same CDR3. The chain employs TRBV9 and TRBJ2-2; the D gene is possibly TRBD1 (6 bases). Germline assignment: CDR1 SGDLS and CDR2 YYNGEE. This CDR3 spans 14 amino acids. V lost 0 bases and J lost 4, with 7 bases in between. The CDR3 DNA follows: TGTGCCAGCAGCGTAGGAGGGGGCACCGGGGAGCTGTTTTTT. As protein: CASSVGGGTGELFF.

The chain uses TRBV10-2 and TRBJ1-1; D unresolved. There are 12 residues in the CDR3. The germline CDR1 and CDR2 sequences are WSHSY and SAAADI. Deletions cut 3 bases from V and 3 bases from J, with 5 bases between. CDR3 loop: CASSDVYTEAFF. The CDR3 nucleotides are TGCGCCAGCAGTGACGTTTACACTGAAGCTTTCTTT.

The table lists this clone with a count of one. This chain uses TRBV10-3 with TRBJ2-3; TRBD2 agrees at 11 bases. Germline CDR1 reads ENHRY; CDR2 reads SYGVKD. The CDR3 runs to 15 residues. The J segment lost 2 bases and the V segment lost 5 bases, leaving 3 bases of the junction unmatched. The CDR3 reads CAISRLAGITDTQYF. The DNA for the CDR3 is TGTGCCATCAGTAGACTAGCGGGAATCACAGATACGCAGTATTTT.

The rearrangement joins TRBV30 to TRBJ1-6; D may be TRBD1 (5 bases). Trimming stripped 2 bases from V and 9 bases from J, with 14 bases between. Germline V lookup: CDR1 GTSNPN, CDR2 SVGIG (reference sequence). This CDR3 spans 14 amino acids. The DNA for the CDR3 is TGTGCCTGGAGTTCCGGGGGGAGGCTTTCACCCCTCCACTTT. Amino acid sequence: CAWSSGGRLSPLHF.

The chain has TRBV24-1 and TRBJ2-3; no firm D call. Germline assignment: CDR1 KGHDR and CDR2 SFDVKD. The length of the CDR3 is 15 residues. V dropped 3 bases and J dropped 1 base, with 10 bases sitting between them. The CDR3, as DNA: TGTGCCACCAGTGATAAATTGTTGGGCACAGATACGCAGTATTTT. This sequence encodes CATSDKLLGTDTQYF.

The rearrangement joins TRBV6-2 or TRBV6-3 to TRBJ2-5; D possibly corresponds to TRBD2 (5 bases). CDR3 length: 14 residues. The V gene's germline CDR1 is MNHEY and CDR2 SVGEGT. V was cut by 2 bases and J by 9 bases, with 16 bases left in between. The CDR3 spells CASSYEGYLRAQYF. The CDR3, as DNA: TGTGCCAGCAGTTACGAAGGATACCTGAGGGCCCAGTACTTC.

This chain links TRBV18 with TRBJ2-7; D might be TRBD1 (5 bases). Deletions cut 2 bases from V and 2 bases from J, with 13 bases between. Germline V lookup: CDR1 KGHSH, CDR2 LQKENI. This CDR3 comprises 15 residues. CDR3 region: CASSPGVGQTYEQYF. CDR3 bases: TGTGCCAGCTCACCAGGAGTAGGACAAACCTACGAGCAGTACTTC.

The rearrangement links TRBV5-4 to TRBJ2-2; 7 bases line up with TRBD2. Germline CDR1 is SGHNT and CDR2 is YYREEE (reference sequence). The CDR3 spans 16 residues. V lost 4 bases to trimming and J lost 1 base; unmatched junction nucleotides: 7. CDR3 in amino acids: CASSAELAGNTGELFF. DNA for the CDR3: TGTGCCAGCAGCGCAGAATTAGCGGGGAACACCGGGGAGCTGTTTTTT.

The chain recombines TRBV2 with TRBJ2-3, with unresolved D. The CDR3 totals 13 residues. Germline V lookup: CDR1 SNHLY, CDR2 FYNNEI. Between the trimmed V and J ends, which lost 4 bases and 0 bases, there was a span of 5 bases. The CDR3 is CASSVESTDTQYF. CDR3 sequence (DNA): TGTGCCAGCAGTGTAGAAAGCACAGATACGCAGTATTTT.

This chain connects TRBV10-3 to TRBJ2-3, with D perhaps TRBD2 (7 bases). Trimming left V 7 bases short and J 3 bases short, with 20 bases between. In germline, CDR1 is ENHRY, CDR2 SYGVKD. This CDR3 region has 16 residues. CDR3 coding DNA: TGTGCCATCATGCGGGGGCCTGACGGAAGGACAGATACGCAGTATTTT. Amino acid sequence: CAIMRGPDGRTDTQYF.

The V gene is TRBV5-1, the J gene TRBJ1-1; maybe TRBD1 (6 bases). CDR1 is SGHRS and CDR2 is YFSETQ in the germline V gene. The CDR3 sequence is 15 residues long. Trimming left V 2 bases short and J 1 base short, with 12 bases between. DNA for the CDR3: TGCGCCAGCAGCTTTATGGGACAAGAGAACACTGAAGCTTTCTTT. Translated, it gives CASSFMGQENTEAFF.

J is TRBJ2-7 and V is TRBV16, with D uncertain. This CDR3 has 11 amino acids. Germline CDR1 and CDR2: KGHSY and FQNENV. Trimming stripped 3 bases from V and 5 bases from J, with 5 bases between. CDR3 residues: CASSQGHEQYV. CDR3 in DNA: TGTGCCAGCAGCCAGGGCCACGAGCAGTACGTC.

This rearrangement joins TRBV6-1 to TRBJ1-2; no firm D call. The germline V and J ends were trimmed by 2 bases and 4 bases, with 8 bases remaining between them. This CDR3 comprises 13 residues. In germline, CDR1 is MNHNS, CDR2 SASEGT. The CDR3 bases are TGTGCCAGCAGTGAAAGCGGCAGCTATGGCTACACCTTC. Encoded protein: CASSESGSYGYTF.

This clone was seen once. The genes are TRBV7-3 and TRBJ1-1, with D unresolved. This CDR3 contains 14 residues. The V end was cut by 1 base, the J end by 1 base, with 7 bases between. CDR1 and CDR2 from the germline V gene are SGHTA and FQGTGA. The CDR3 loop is CASSLRSGNTEAFF. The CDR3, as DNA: TGTGCCAGCAGCTTAAGATCGGGGAACACTGAAGCTTTCTTT.

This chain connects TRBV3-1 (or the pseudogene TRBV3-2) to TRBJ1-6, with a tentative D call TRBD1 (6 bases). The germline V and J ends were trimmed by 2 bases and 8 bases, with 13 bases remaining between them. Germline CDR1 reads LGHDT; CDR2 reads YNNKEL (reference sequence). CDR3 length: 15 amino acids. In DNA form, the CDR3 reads TGTGCCAGCAGCCAACCGGACAGACTCTATTCACCCCTCCACTTT. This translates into CASSQPDRLYSPLHF.

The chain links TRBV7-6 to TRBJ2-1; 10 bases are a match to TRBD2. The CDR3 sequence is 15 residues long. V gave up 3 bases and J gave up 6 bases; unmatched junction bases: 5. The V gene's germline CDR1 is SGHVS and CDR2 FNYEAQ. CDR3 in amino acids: CASSFRLAGGNEQFF. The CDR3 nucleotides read TGTGCCAGCAGCTTCCGACTAGCGGGCGGCAATGAGCAGTTCTTC.

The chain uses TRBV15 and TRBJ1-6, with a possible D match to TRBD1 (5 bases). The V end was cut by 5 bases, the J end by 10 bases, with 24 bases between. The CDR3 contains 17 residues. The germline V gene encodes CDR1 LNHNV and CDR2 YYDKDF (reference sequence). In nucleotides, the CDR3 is TGTGCCACCAGCCTACGAACCGGGACCGATAATTCCTCACCCCTCCACTTT. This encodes CATSLRTGTDNSSPLHF.

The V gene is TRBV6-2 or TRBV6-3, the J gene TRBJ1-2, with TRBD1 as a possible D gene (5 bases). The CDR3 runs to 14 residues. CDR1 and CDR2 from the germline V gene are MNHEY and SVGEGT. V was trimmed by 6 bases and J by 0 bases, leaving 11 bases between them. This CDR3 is CASRYEGPNYGYTF. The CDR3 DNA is TGTGCCAGCAGGTACGAGGGACCTAACTATGGCTACACCTTC.

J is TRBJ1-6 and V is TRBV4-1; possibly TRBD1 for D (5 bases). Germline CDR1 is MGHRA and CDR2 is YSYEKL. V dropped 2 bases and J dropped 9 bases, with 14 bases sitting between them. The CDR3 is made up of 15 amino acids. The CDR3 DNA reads TGCGCCAGCAGCCAACCCCCCCAGGGCCGTTCACCCCTCCACTTT. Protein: CASSQPPQGRSPLHF.

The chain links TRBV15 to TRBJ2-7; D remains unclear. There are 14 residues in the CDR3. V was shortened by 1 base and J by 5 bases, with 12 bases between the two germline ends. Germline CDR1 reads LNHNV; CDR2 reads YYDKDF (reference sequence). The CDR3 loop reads CATSRGDSHNEQYV. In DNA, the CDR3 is TGTGCCACCAGCAGAGGGGATAGCCACAACGAGCAGTACGTC.

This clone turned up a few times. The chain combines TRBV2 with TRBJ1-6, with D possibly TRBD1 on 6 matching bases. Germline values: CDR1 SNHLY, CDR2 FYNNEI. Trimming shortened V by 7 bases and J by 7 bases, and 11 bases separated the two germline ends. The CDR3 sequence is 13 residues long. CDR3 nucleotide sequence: TGTGCCAGCACTACAGGGCCCAATTCACCCCTCCACTTT. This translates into CASTTGPNSPLHF.